Below are 24 T cell receptor beta chains sequenced from a single sample in a study of breast tumors, draining lymph nodes, adjacent tissues. Axillary draining lymph nodes of breast cancer patients supplied the node samples. One entry per CDR3 protein, called by TCRdb with MiXCR from the multiplex PCR reads. Among 140,000 or so distinct CDR3 sequences listed, around a third were seen once. The sequencing sample was made of axillary lymph node tissue. All receptors derive from a female donor with breast cancer. Some clones in this sample may be carry-over from other donors' samples.

As regards this clonotype: A much larger clonotype is one base distant, so this may be a read error. This chain uses TRBV18 with TRBJ1-4; 7 nucleotides line up with TRBD1. The CDR3 contains 13 residues. Germline lookup yields CDR1 KGHSH and CDR2 LQKENI. The V segment lost 4 bases and the J segment 7 bases; nucleotides outside the gene matches: 3. The CDR3 here is CASSLRDSEKLFF. The CDR3 coding sequence is TGTGCCAGCTCACTGCGGGACAGTGAAAAACTGTTTTTT.

On this clonotype itself: This may come from a read error, since a much larger clone is one base off. This rearrangement joins TRBV3-1 to TRBJ2-3, with D perhaps matching TRBD1 (5 bases). Germline V gene lookup returns CDR1 LGHDT and CDR2 YNNKEL (reference sequence). The CDR3 contains 15 residues. CDR3 in amino acids: CASSQVLVSTGTQYF. The CDR3 DNA reads as TGTGCCAGCAGCCAAGTCCTAGTATCCACAGGTACGCAGTATTTT.

With respect to this clonotype: A much larger clone sits a single nucleotide away, making a read error possible. It is likely a read error, because the conserved phenylalanine at the end of the CDR3 is missing. This CDR3 is CASSYSRVAGGVVGTDTQYV. Written as DNA, the CDR3 is TGTGCCAGCAGTTACTCAAGAGTAGCGGGGGGTGTCGTCGGCACAGATACGCAGTATGTT. The chain carries TRBV6-5 and TRBJ2-3; 10 bases are shared with TRBD2. The CDR3 has 20 amino acids. Germline lookup yields CDR1 MNHEY and CDR2 SVGAGI. V gave up 0 bases and J gave up 1 base; unmatched junction bases: 13.

This clonotype was seen ten or more times. The chain uses TRBV12-3 or TRBV12-4 and TRBJ2-2; TRBD1 agrees at 7 bases. This CDR3 has 15 amino acids. The V gene end was trimmed by 4 bases and the J gene end by 6 bases; junction bases not matched to a gene: 8. The CDR3 here is CASSYNRGRAGELFF. The CDR3 nucleotides read TGTGCCAGCAGTTATAATAGGGGGCGCGCCGGGGAGCTGTTTTTT.

This clonotype was detected many times. The chain joins TRBV2 to TRBJ2-1, with a weak D call TRBD1 (5 bases). The V gene lost 8 bases and the J gene lost 0 bases, with 14 bases spanning the gap. Per the germline V gene, CDR1 is SNHLY and CDR2 is FYNNEI. This CDR3 contains 15 residues. CDR3 sequence reads: CASCPLGVSYNEQFF. CDR3 nucleotides: TGTGCCAGCTGCCCCTTAGGGGTCTCCTACAATGAGCAGTTCTTC.

This chain joins TRBV29-1 and TRBJ2-3; D may match TRBD1 or TRBD2 (5 bases each). The CDR3 consists of 11 residues. Germline assignment: CDR1 SQVTM and CDR2 ANQGSEA. V dropped 7 bases and J dropped 0 bases, with 5 bases sitting between them. The CDR3 region is CSGGSTDTQYF. CDR3 DNA sequence: TGCAGCGGGGGGAGCACAGATACGCAGTATTTT.

With respect to this clonotype: Relative to the germline gene, one junction end is altered; a read error may explain this. The gene calls are TRBV15 and TRBJ2-3; D may be TRBD2 (5 bases). Germline CDR1 and CDR2: LNHNV and YYDKDF (reference sequence). The CDR3 length is 15 residues. This chain's CDR3 is CATSGDTHTPDTQYF. In DNA, the CDR3 is TGCGCCACCAGCGGAGACACCCACACACCGGATACGCAGTATTTT. The full variable domain, its missing parts supplied by reference TRBV15 and TRBJ2-3, is DAMVIQNPRYQVTQFGKPVTLSCSQTLNHNVMYWYQQKSSQAPKLLFHYYDKDFNNEADTPDNFQSRRPNTSFCFLDIRSPGLGDTAMYLCATSGDTHTPDTQYFGPGTRLTVL.

As to this clonotype: Being one base from a much bigger clone, this may be a read error. The genes are TRBV28 and TRBJ2-7; D is undetermined. The CDR3 contains 13 residues. CDR1 and CDR2 (germline): MDHEN, SYDVKM. In DNA, the CDR3 is TGTACCAGCAGTTCGACAAATACCTACGAGCAGTACTTC. It is translated as CTSSSTNTYEQYF.

This clonotype has more than one count but fewer than ten. This rearrangement joins TRBV6-5 to TRBJ1-1; D uncertain. V was trimmed by 7 bases and J by 9 bases, leaving 12 bases between them. CDR1 MNHEY and CDR2 SVGAGI come from the germline V gene. This CDR3 region has 11 residues. The DNA of the CDR3 is TGTGCCAGCACCGGACTGAACCAAGCTTTCTTT. This encodes CASTGLNQAFF.

This clonotype was counted only a few times. The CDR3, as DNA: TGTGCCACCAGCACTTTAGCAGGACCGGGACTAGCGGGAGGGAGTTACGGGGAGCTGTTTTTT. As protein: CATSTLAGPGLAGGSYGELFF. V is TRBV15 and J is TRBJ2-2, with 16 positions matching TRBD2. Germline V gives CDR1 LNHNV, CDR2 YYDKDF (reference sequence). The CDR3 totals 21 residues. Unmatched junction bases numbered 18, after V lost 4 bases and J lost 7 bases.

This clonotype was detected ten times or more. The J gene is TRBJ1-2, the V gene TRBV15, with 8 bases aligning to TRBD1. The trim removed 3 bases at V and 9 bases at J, leaving 9 bases unmatched. Per germline, CDR1 LNHNV and CDR2 YYDKDF (reference sequence). The CDR3 totals 14 residues. Here the CDR3 reads CATSSRVPGGSYTF. CDR3 in DNA: TGTGCCACCAGCAGCAGAGTTCCAGGGGGCAGCTACACCTTC.

V is TRBV10-1 and J is TRBJ2-3, with unresolved D. The CDR3 consists of 14 residues. Per the germline V gene, CDR1 is WNHNN and CDR2 is SYGVQD (reference sequence). The V end lost 2 bases, the J end lost 6 bases, and 12 bases lay between the germline ends. The CDR3 coding sequence is TGCGCCAGCAGTGAGAAGCTAGAGTGGGATACGCAGTATTTT. Translating gives CASSEKLEWDTQYF.

The chain uses TRBV2 and TRBJ2-5, with 8 bases matching TRBD1. V shed 7 bases and J 2 bases; nucleotides not matched to a gene: 6. The CDR3 spans 14 residues. CDR1 is SNHLY and CDR2 is FYNNEI in the germline V gene. The CDR3 region is CASTPDREQETQYF. In DNA, the CDR3 is TGTGCCAGCACCCCGGACAGGGAACAAGAGACCCAGTACTTC.

In this sample, this clonotype turned up many times. The CDR3 is CASSPVPNQPQHF. DNA of the CDR3: TGTGCCAGCAGTCCGGTTCCTAATCAGCCCCAGCATTTT. The chain couples TRBV6-5 to TRBJ1-5; the D is unclear. The germline V gene has CDR1 MNHEY and CDR2 SVGAGI. This CDR3 is 13 amino acids long. Trimming shortened V by 5 bases and J by 4 bases, and 9 bases separated the two germline ends.

In its sample, this clonotype was seen many times. This chain joins TRBV29-1 and TRBJ1-6, with D hard to call. The CDR3 has 13 amino acids. Germline values: CDR1 SQVTM, CDR2 ANQGSEA. V was clipped by 6 bases and J by 7 bases, with 13 bases between them. CDR3: CSVRAQSNSPLHF. CDR3 bases: TGCAGCGTAAGGGCCCAGAGCAATTCACCCCTCCACTTT.

Concerning this clonotype: This may be a read error, as it is one base from a much larger clone. The chain joins TRBV6-5 to TRBJ1-2; D gene uncertain. This CDR3 is built from 15 residues. Germline CDR1 and CDR2: MNHEY and SVGAGI. CDR3 nucleotide sequence: TGTGCCAGCAGTCTTTCGGGAGTTTTTCTTAGTGGCTGCACCTTC. It encodes CASSLSGVFLSGCTF.

This clonotype was seen ten or more times. The chain joins TRBV4-2 to TRBJ2-3; D tentatively fits TRBD1 or TRBD2 (5 bases each). Trimming removed 4 bases at V and 0 bases at J, with 11 bases between. This CDR3 is built from 15 residues. Germline CDR1 LGHNA, CDR2 YNFKEQ. Here the CDR3 DNA reads TGTGCCAGCAGCCTCGGGGCTTCTAGCACAGATACGCAGTATTTT. It codes for CASSLGASSTDTQYF.

This clonotype appeared many times. The chain is built from TRBV5-5 and TRBJ2-1; D possibly corresponds to TRBD1 (5 bases). This CDR3 comprises 15 residues. Trimming shortened V by 4 bases and J by 4 bases, and 15 bases separated the two germline ends. Germline V gene sequence: CDR1 SGHKS, CDR2 YYEKEE (reference sequence). The CDR3 sequence is CASSLGRHEYNEQFF. The CDR3 coding sequence is TGTGCCAGCAGCCTGGGGCGCCACGAATACAATGAGCAGTTCTTC. The full variable domain, with the rest looked up from reference TRBV5-5 and TRBJ2-1, is DAGVTQSPTHLIKTRGQQVTLRCSPISGHKSVSWYQQVLGQGPQFIFQYYEKEERGRGNFPDRFSARQFPNYSSELNVNALLLGDSALYLCASSLGRHEYNEQFFGPGTRLTVL.

This clonotype showed up many times. This chain joins TRBV6-2 or TRBV6-3 and TRBJ1-6, with 9 positions matching TRBD1. With V trimmed by 6 bases and J by 8 bases, 8 bases remained unmatched. This CDR3 region has 15 residues. Germline-derived CDR1 and CDR2 are MNHEY and SVGEGT. CDR3 in DNA: TGTGCCAGCAGGGCATCGGGACAGGGACATTCACCCCTCCACTTT. Amino acid sequence: CASRASGQGHSPLHF.

As regards this clonotype: One base away lies a much larger clone, so this may be a sequencing read error. J is TRBJ2-2 and V is TRBV3-1; D is perhaps TRBD2 (6 bases). CDR3 length: 13 amino acids. CDR1 and CDR2 from the germline V gene are LGHDT and YNNKEL (reference sequence). The CDR3 loop is CASSQIVGGELLF. As DNA, the CDR3 is TGTGCCAGCAGCCAAATTGTGGGCGGGGAGCTGCTTTTT.

This clonotype was counted many times. The V gene is TRBV28, the J gene TRBJ1-4, with no clear D. V was clipped by 7 bases and J by 0 bases, with 9 bases between them. Germline-derived CDR1 and CDR2 are MDHEN and SYDVKM. This CDR3 has 14 residues. The CDR3 here is CASTAVATNEKLFF. The CDR3 DNA sequence: TGTGCCAGCACCGCGGTTGCAACTAATGAAAAACTGTTTTTT.

At least ten counts were recorded for this clonotype. The DNA of the CDR3 is TGTGCCAGTAATTCCGGGACGGGGGGCTACACCTTC. Amino acids: CASNSGTGGYTF. The V and J genes are TRBV19 and TRBJ1-2; perhaps TRBD1 as D (5 bases). The V gene's germline CDR1 is LNHDA and CDR2 SQIVND (reference sequence). This CDR3 is built from 12 residues. The ends were cut back, 7 bases at V and 8 bases at J, with 14 bases in the middle. Complete variable domain (other parts from reference TRBV19 and TRBJ1-2): DGGITQSPKYLFRKEGQNVTLSCEQNLNHDAMYWYRQDPGQGLRLIYYSQIVNDFQKGDIAEGYSVSREKKESFPLTVTSAQKNPTAFYLCASNSGTGGYTFGSGTRLTVV.

This clonotype was counted between two and nine times. The J gene is TRBJ1-1, the V gene TRBV5-1; 7 bases map to TRBD1. This CDR3 spans 14 amino acids. Trimming cost V 3 bases and J 1 base; bases outside gene matches: 3. Germline-derived CDR1 and CDR2 are SGHRS and YFSETQ. CDR3 in DNA: TGCGCCAGCAGCTCAGGGACAGAGAACACTGAAGCTTTCTTT. Translated: CASSSGTENTEAFF.

In the case of this clonotype: Since a much larger clone is just one base distant, this may be a read error. The rearrangement joins TRBV7-3 to TRBJ2-2, with D perhaps matching TRBD1 (6 bases). Germline V gives CDR1 SGHTA, CDR2 FQGTGA. V shed 5 bases and J shed 5 bases, with 21 bases lying between them. The length of the CDR3 is 17 residues. The CDR3 DNA reads as TGTGCCAGCAGCCCCACCCCCGGCAGGGGCCGAACCGGGGAGCTGTTTTTT. Encoded protein: CASSPTPGRGRTGELFF.